These T cell receptor beta chains were read from a single sample in a study of Graves' ophthalmopathy and Graves' hyperthyroidism. Each CDR3 protein gets one entry after TCRdb re-called the multiplex PCR reads with MiXCR. The sample holds tens of thousands of distinct CDR3 sequences, less than 55% seen once. The sample comprised peripheral blood. All receptors derive from an adult woman with Graves' ophthalmopathy. CDR3s include the opening cysteine and the closing phenylalanine or tryptophan. A D gene is named only where the DNA matches it firmly. Clone size, where shown, is once, few, many, or a class for clones that have expanded.

v_call: TRBV20-1
d_call: NA
cdr3_length: 11
clone_size: NA
j_call: TRBJ2-5
cdr3_nt: TGCAGTGCTAGGCGTGGAGAGACCCAGTACTTC
cdr3_aa: CSARRGETQYF

v_call: TRBV28
d_call: TRBD1
cdr3_length: 14
clone_size: many
j_call: TRBJ1-1
cdr3_nt: TGTGCCAGCAGTCCCGGGGACAGTGTACGGGGAGCTTTCTTT
cdr3_aa: CASSPGDSVRGAFF

v_call: TRBV5-1
d_call: NA
cdr3_length: 13
clone_size: many
j_call: TRBJ2-1
cdr3_nt: TGCGCCAGCAGCTTGCCCCAATTGAGTGAGCAGTTCTTC
cdr3_aa: CASSLPQLSEQFF

v_call: TRBV10-1
d_call: TRBD2
cdr3_length: 19
clone_size: many
j_call: TRBJ2-1
cdr3_nt: TGCGCCAGCAGTGAGCGGGGGGGGAGACTAGCGGGGGTCTACAATGAGCAGTTCTTC
cdr3_aa: CASSERGGRLAGVYNEQFF

v_call: TRBV20-1
d_call: NA
cdr3_length: 12
clone_size: many
j_call: TRBJ1-5
cdr3_nt: TGCAGTCAGGGATACAGCAATCAGCCCCAGCATTTT
cdr3_aa: CSQGYSNQPQHF

v_call: TRBV7-9
d_call: TRBD1
cdr3_length: 15
clone_size: NA
j_call: TRBJ1-5
cdr3_nt: TGTGCCAGCAGATCGGGACAGGGAGGAAATCAGCCCCAGCATTTT
cdr3_aa: CASRSGQGGNQPQHF

v_call: TRBV25-1
d_call: TRBD2
cdr3_length: 16
clone_size: NA
j_call: TRBJ2-2
cdr3_nt: TGTGCCAGCAGTGCTAAAGGACTAGCTGATACCGGGGAGCTGTTTTTT
cdr3_aa: CASSAKGLADTGELFF

v_call: TRBV7-2
d_call: NA
cdr3_length: 15
clone_size: NA
j_call: TRBJ2-5
cdr3_nt: TGTGCCAGCAGCTCGATGTTGGGCGGGGACGAGACCCAGTACTTC
cdr3_aa: CASSSMLGGDETQYF

v_call: TRBV19
d_call: NA
cdr3_length: 13
clone_size: NA
j_call: TRBJ1-5
cdr3_nt: TGTGCCAGTAGTATTCGCGGTGATCAGCCCCAGCATTTT
cdr3_aa: CASSIRGDQPQHF

v_call: TRBV29-1
d_call: NA
cdr3_length: 13
clone_size: many
j_call: TRBJ1-3
cdr3_nt: TGCAGCGTCCAGGGCCTGACTGGAAACACCATATATTTT
cdr3_aa: CSVQGLTGNTIYF

v_call: TRBV5-4
d_call: NA
cdr3_length: 16
clone_size: NA
j_call: TRBJ1-4
cdr3_nt: TGTGCCAGCAGCTTGGACAGCGCCAGTCTGAGTGAAAAACTGTTTTTT
cdr3_aa: CASSLDSASLSEKLFF

v_call: TRBV5-1
d_call: NA
cdr3_length: 14
clone_size: NA
j_call: TRBJ2-3
cdr3_nt: TGCGCCAGCAGTTCCGGGATTAGCGCGGATACGCAGTATTTT
cdr3_aa: CASSSGISADTQYF

v_call: TRBV12-3/TRBV12-4
d_call: NA
cdr3_length: 12
clone_size: many
j_call: TRBJ1-1
cdr3_nt: TGTGCCAGCAGTTCCCGGATCACTGAAGCTTTCTTT
cdr3_aa: CASSSRITEAFF

v_call: TRBV15
d_call: TRBD2
cdr3_length: 13
clone_size: NA
j_call: TRBJ2-5
cdr3_nt: TGTGCCACCAGCAAATCATCGGGAGGGGCCCAGTACTTC
cdr3_aa: CATSKSSGGAQYF

v_call: TRBV20-1
d_call: TRBD1
cdr3_length: 15
clone_size: NA
j_call: TRBJ2-5
cdr3_nt: TGCAGTACTATAGATCTCGAGGCAGGGGGAGAGACCCAGTACTTC
cdr3_aa: CSTIDLEAGGETQYF

v_call: TRBV24-1
d_call: TRBD2
cdr3_length: 17
clone_size: NA
j_call: TRBJ2-6
cdr3_nt: TGTGCCACCAGTGGGACTAGCGGGAGTTCTGGGGCCAACGTCCTGACTTTC
cdr3_aa: CATSGTSGSSGANVLTF

v_call: TRBV10-3
d_call: NA
cdr3_length: 14
clone_size: NA
j_call: TRBJ1-4
cdr3_nt: TGTGCCATCAGTGAGGCACAGGGCAGCGAGAAACTGTTTTTT
cdr3_aa: CAISEAQGSEKLFF

v_call: TRBV5-1
d_call: TRBD2
cdr3_length: 16
clone_size: NA
j_call: TRBJ2-5
cdr3_nt: TGCGCCAGCAGCTTGGTTTTGGCGGGAGTCGGGGAGACCCAGTACTTC
cdr3_aa: CASSLVLAGVGETQYF

v_call: TRBV25-1
d_call: NA
cdr3_length: 14
clone_size: NA
j_call: TRBJ1-2
cdr3_nt: TGTGCCAGCAGTGAAATGGGGCGGGATTATGGCTACACCTTC
cdr3_aa: CASSEMGRDYGYTF

v_call: TRBV20-1
d_call: TRBD1
cdr3_length: 15
clone_size: NA
j_call: TRBJ1-2
cdr3_nt: TGCAGTGCTAGCGGGACAGGAAGCACTAACTATGGCTACACCTTC
cdr3_aa: CSASGTGSTNYGYTF

v_call: TRBV24-1
d_call: TRBD2
cdr3_length: 15
clone_size: many
j_call: TRBJ2-2
cdr3_nt: TGTGCCACCAGTGATTTCCTAGCGGGGACCGGGGAGCTGTTTTTT
cdr3_aa: CATSDFLAGTGELFF

v_call: TRBV5-1
d_call: TRBD1
cdr3_length: 14
clone_size: NA
j_call: TRBJ2-3
cdr3_nt: TGCGCCAGCAGCTTGGCGGCAGGGGGAGATACGCAGTATTTT
cdr3_aa: CASSLAAGGDTQYF

v_call: TRBV20-1
d_call: NA
cdr3_length: 12
clone_size: NA
j_call: TRBJ2-7
cdr3_nt: TGCAGTGCTAGAGGGAGCACATACGAGCAGTACTTC
cdr3_aa: CSARGSTYEQYF

v_call: TRBV25-1
d_call: TRBD1
cdr3_length: 15
clone_size: NA
j_call: TRBJ2-7
cdr3_nt: TGTGCCAGCAGTGATTCCGGGACAGGGGATTACGAGCAGTACTTC
cdr3_aa: CASSDSGTGDYEQYF

v_call: TRBV5-4
d_call: NA
cdr3_length: 15
clone_size: many
j_call: TRBJ2-3
cdr3_nt: TGTGCCAGCAGCCCCGGGGGTGTCGGCACAGATACGCAGTATTTT
cdr3_aa: CASSPGGVGTDTQYF

v_call: TRBV20-1
d_call: TRBD2
cdr3_length: 14
clone_size: many
j_call: TRBJ2-3
cdr3_nt: TGCAGTCCCGCTGAGCGGGAGGATACAGATACGCAGTATTTT
cdr3_aa: CSPAEREDTDTQYF

v_call: TRBV9
d_call: NA
cdr3_length: 12
clone_size: NA
j_call: TRBJ2-7
cdr3_nt: TGTGCCAGCAGCGTAGTAGGGGCCGAGCAGTACTTC
cdr3_aa: CASSVVGAEQYF

v_call: TRBV7-8
d_call: TRBD2
cdr3_length: 17
clone_size: NA
j_call: TRBJ2-7
cdr3_nt: TGTGCCAGCAGCTTAGTACTAGCGGGAGGGCCCGTCGACGAGCAGTACTTC
cdr3_aa: CASSLVLAGGPVDEQYF

v_call: TRBV19
d_call: NA
cdr3_length: 15
clone_size: many
j_call: TRBJ2-5
cdr3_nt: TGTGCCAGTAGTCCCACCGGAGGATCCCAGAAGACCCAGTACTTC
cdr3_aa: CASSPTGGSQKTQYF